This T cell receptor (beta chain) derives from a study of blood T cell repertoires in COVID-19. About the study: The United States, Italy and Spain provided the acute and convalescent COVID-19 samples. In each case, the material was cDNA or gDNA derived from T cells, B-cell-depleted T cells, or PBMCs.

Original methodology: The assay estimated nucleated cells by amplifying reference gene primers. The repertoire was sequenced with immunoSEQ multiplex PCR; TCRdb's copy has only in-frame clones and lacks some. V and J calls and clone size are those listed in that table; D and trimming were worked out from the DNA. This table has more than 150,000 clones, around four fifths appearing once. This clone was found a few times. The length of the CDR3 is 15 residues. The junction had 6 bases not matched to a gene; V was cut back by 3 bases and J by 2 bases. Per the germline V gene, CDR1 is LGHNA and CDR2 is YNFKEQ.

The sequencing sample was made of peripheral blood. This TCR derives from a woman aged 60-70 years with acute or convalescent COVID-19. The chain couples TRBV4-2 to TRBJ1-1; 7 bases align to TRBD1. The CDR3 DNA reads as TGTGCCAGCAGCCACGCGACAGGGCTTAACACTGAAGCTTTCTTT. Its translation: CASSHATGLNTEAFF.